This entry lists 4 T cell receptor beta chains sequenced from one sample in a study of blood T cell repertoires in COVID-19. TCRdb keeps only in-frame clones here, not all; method: immunoSEQ multiplex PCR. The table records fewer than 400,000 clones, around nine tenths of them present only once. The sequenced material came from peripheral blood. These receptors were obtained from a woman younger than 45 with COVID-19, enrolled during active disease.

The V and J genes are TRBV29-1 and TRBJ2-1, with no clear D. CDR3 size: 12 residues. CDR1 is SQVTM, CDR2 ANQGSEA, per germline. Trimming took off 5 bases at V and 6 bases at J, with 11 bases between the two ends. The CDR3 protein is CSVRSGGNEQFF. CDR3 nucleotide sequence: TGCAGCGTTCGGTCCGGTGGCAATGAGCAGTTCTTC.

This clone was counted a single time. The chain is built from TRBV5-6 and TRBJ2-1, with TRBD1 matching 7 bases. The CDR3 is made up of 15 amino acids. V lost 0 bases to trimming and J lost 2 bases; unmatched junction nucleotides: 2. CDR1 is SGHDT and CDR2 is YYEEEE in the germline V gene. The CDR3: CASSLAQGAYNEQFF. In DNA form, the CDR3 reads TGTGCCAGCAGCTTGGCCCAGGGGGCCTACAATGAGCAGTTCTTC.

This CDR3 is CASSATGGRGDTQYF. Here the CDR3 DNA reads TGTGCCAGCAGCGCGACAGGGGGCAGAGGAGATACGCAGTATTTT. The V call is TRBV7-2, the J call TRBJ2-3; 10 positions agree with TRBD1. With 5 bases clipped from V and 5 bases from J, the junction kept 7 bases outside the gene matches. CDR3 length: 15 amino acids. CDR1 is SGHTA, CDR2 FQGNSA, per germline. Filled out from reference TRBV7-2 and TRBJ2-3, the complete variable domain reads GAGVSQSPSNKVTEKGKDVELRCDPISGHTALYWYRQSLGQGLEFLIYFQGNSAPDKSGLPSDRFSAERTGGSVSTLTIQRTQQEDSAVYLCASSATGGRGDTQYFGPGTRLTVL.

V usage is TRBV2 and J usage is TRBJ2-3; a possible D gene is TRBD2 (5 bases). CDR1 and CDR2 from the germline V gene are SNHLY and FYNNEI. V was pared by 3 bases and J by 4 bases, with 14 bases between. The CDR3 contains 15 residues. The CDR3 protein is CASSEYSFGADTQYF. The CDR3 DNA sequence: TGTGCCAGCAGTGAGTACTCATTCGGGGCAGATACGCAGTATTTT.